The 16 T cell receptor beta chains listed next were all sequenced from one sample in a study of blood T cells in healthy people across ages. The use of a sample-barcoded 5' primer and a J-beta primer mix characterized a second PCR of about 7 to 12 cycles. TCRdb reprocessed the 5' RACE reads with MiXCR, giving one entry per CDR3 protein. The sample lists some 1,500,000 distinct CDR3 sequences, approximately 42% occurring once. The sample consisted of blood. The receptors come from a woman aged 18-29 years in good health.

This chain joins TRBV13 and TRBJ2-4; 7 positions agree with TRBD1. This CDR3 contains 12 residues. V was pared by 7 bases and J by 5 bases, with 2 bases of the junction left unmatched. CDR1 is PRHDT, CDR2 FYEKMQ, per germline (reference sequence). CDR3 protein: CASNDRENIQYF. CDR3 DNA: TGTGCCAGCAACGACAGGGAAAACATTCAGTACTTC.

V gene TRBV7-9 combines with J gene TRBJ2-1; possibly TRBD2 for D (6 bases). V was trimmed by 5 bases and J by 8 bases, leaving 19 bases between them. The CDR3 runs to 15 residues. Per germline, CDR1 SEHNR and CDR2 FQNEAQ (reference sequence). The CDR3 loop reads CASSDPGLQGDEQFF. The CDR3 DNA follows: TGTGCCAGCAGCGACCCGGGACTGCAAGGTGATGAGCAGTTCTTC.

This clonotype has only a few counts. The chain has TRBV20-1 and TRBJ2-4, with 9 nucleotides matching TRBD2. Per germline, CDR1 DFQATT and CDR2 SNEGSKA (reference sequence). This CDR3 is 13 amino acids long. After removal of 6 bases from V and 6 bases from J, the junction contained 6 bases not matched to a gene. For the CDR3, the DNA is TGCAGTGCCCCTAGCGGGGAGGTAAACATTCAGTACTTC. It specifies CSAPSGEVNIQYF.

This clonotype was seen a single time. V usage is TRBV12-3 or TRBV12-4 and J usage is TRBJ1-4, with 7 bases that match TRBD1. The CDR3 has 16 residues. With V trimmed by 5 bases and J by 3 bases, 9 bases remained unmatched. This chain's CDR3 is CASSAQGSGANEKLFF. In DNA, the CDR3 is TGTGCCAGCAGTGCACAGGGGAGTGGGGCTAATGAAAAACTGTTTTTT.

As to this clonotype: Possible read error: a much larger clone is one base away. The CDR3 bases are TGTGCCAGCAGCCTGCGGAGAACCTACAATGAGCGGTTCTTC. Amino acid sequence: CASSLRRTYNERFF. The genes are TRBV5-4 and TRBJ2-1; no definite D call. The CDR3 length is 14 residues. The germline V gene encodes CDR1 SGHNT and CDR2 YYREEE (reference sequence).

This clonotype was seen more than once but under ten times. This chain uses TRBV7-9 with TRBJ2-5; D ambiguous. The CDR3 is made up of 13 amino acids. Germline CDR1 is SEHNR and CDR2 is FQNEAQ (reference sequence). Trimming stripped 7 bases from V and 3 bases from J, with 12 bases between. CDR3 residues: CASNDENEETQYF. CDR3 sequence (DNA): TGTGCCAGCAACGACGAGAACGAAGAGACCCAGTACTTC.

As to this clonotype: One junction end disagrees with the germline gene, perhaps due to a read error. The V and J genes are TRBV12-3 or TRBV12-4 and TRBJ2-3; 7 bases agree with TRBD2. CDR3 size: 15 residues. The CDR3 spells CASSTAGFSTGTQYF. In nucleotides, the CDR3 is TGTGCCAGCAGCACAGCGGGGTTTAGCACAGGTACGCAGTATTTT.

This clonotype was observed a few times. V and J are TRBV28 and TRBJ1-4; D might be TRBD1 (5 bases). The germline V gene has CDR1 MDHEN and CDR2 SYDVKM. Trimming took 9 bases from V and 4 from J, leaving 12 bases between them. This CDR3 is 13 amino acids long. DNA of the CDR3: TGTGCCAGTAGACAGCCGAATAATGAAAAACTGTTTTTT. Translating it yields CASRQPNNEKLFF.

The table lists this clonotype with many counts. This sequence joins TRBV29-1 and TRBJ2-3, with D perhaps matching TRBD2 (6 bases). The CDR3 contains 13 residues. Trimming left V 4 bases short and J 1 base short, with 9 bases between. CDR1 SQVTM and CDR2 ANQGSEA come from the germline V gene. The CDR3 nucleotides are TGCAGCGTTGCAGGGAGGCGCACAGATACGCAGTATTTT. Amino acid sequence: CSVAGRRTDTQYF.

CDR3 protein: CASSMGLAGSYNEQFF. DNA of the CDR3: TGTGCCAGCAGCATGGGACTAGCGGGATCTTACAATGAGCAGTTCTTC. This chain uses TRBV7-2 with TRBJ2-1; 13 nucleotides agree with TRBD2. The CDR3 covers 16 residues. V trimming: 5 bases; J trimming: 4 bases; junction bases outside the gene matches: 5. Germline CDR1 reads SGHTA; CDR2 reads FQGNSA.

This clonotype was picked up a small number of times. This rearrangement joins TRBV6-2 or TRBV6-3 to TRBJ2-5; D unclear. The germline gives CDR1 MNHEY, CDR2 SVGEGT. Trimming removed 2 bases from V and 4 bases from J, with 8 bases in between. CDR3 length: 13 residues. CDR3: CASSYGYGETQYF. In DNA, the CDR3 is TGTGCCAGCAGTTACGGGTACGGAGAGACCCAGTACTTC.

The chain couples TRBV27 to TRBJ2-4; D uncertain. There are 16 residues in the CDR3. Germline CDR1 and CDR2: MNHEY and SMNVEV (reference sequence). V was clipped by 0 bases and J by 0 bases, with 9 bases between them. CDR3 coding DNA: TGTGCCAGCAGTTTATCAATCGGATTAGCCAAAAACATTCAGTACTTC. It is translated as CASSLSIGLAKNIQYF.

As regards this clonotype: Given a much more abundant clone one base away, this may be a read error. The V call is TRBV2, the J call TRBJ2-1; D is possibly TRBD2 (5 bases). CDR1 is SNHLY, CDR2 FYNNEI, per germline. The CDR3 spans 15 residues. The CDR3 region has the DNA TGTGCCAGCAGTGAAGGCGGGTTAGCCTACAATGGGCAGTTCTTC. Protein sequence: CASSEGGLAYNGQFF. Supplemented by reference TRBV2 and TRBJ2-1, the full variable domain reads EPEVTQTPSHQVTQMGQEVILRCVPISNHLYFYWYRQILGQKVEFLVSFYNNEISEKSEIFDDQFSVERPDGSNFTLKIRSTKLEDSAMYFCASSEGGLAYNGQFFGPGTRLTVL.

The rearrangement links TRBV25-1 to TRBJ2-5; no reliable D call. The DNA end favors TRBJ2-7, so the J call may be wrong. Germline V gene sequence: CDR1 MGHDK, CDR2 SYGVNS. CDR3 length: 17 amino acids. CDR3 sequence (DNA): TGTGCCAGCAGTGCTAGAACAGTGTTTTTGAGCTCCTACGAGCAGTACTTC. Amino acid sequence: CASSARTVFLSSYEQYF.

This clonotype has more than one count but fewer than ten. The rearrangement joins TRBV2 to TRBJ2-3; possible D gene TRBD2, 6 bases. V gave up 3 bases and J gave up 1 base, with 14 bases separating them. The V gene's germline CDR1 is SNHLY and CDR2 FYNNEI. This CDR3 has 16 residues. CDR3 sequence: CASSDRLTRGTDTQYF. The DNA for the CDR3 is TGTGCCAGCAGTGATAGGTTGACTAGAGGCACAGATACGCAGTATTTT.

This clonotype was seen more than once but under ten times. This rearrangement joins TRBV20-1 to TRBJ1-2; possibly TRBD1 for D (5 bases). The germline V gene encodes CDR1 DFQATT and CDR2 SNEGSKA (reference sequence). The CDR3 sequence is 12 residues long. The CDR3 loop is CRGQGSNYGYTF. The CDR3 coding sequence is TGCAGGGGGCAGGGAAGTAACTATGGCTACACCTTC.